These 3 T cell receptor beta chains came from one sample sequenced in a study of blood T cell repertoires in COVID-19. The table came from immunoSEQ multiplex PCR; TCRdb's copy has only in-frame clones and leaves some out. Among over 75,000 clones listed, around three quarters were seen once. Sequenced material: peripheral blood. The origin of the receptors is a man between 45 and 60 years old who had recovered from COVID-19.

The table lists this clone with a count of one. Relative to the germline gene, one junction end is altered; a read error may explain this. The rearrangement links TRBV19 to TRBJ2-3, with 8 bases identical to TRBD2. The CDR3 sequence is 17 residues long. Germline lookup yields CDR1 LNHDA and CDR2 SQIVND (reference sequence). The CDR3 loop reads CASSLVAGPLSTDTQYF. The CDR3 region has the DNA TGTGCCAGTAGTCTCGTAGCGGGACCCTTGAGCACGGATACGCAGTATTTT. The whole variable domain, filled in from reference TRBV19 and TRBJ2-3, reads DGGITQSPKYLFRKEGQNVTLSCEQNLNHDAMYWYRQDPGQGLRLIYYSQIVNDFQKGDIAEGYSVSREKKESFPLTVTSAQKNPTAFYLCASSLVAGPLSTDTQYFGPGTRLTVL.

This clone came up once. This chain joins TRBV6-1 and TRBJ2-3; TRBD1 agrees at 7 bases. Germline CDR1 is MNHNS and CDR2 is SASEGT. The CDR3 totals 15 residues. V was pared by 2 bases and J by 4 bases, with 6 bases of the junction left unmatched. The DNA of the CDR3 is TGTGCCAGCAGTGAACGGGGACAGCCGGCAGATACGCAGTATTTT. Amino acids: CASSERGQPADTQYF.

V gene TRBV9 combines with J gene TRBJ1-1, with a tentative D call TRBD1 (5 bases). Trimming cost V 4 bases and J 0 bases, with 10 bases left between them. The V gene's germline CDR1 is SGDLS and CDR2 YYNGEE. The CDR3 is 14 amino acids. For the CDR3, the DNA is TGTGCCAGCAGCCGCGGGGGGGTGAACACTGAAGCTTTCTTT. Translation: CASSRGGVNTEAFF.